Shown below are 28 T cell receptor beta chains from a single sample sequenced in a study of cytomegalovirus exposure and HLA in healthy donors. With 60 Vbeta and 13 Jbeta primers, the PCR was carried out. The repertoire was sequenced with immunoSEQ multiplex PCR; TCRdb's copy has only in-frame clones and lacks some. The table records about 160,000 clones, 65% to 85% of them present only once. The sequenced sample consisted of PBMCs. Source of these receptors: a male donor in good health and CMV-seropositive.

This clone was picked up one time. The V gene is TRBV5-1, the J gene TRBJ1-2; D unclear. CDR1 and CDR2 from the germline V gene are SGHRS and YFSETQ. CDR3 length equals 15 residues. Trimming removed 1 base from V and 7 bases from J, with 17 bases in between. CDR3 nucleotide sequence: TGCGCCAGCAGCTTGTCAGCACCCGACGGGAGTGGCTACACCTTC. This gives the protein CASSLSAPDGSGYTF.

Only a few counts were recorded for this clone. The rearrangement uses TRBV5-6 and TRBJ2-7; perhaps TRBD1 as D (5 bases). V lost 6 bases and J lost 5, with 21 bases in between. Germline lookup yields CDR1 SGHDT and CDR2 YYEEEE. There are 15 residues in the CDR3. DNA of the CDR3: TGTGCCAGCAAACAGAGACAGCCAGTTTTCCACGAGCAGTACTTC. Translating it yields CASKQRQPVFHEQYF.

The genes are TRBV4-2 and TRBJ1-3; a possible D gene is TRBD1 (5 bases). Deletions cut 1 base from V and 3 bases from J, with 16 bases between. The CDR3 runs to 17 residues. Germline V gene sequence: CDR1 LGHNA, CDR2 YNFKEQ. CDR3 nucleotide sequence: TGTGCCAGCAGCCAAGGGAGTGGGGGGGAAGGTGGAAACACCATATATTTT. Its translation: CASSQGSGGEGGNTIYF.

The rearrangement links TRBV5-4 to TRBJ2-3; D remains ambiguous. The CDR3 contains 15 residues. Germline values: CDR1 SGHNT, CDR2 YYREEE (reference sequence). V shed 0 bases and J shed 0 bases, with 8 bases lying between them. This CDR3 is CASSLGPGSTDTQYF. DNA of the CDR3: TGTGCCAGCAGCTTGGGGCCCGGGAGCACAGATACGCAGTATTTT.

The sample holds a few counts of this clone. This chain connects TRBV11-3 to TRBJ2-7; 8 bases line up with TRBD1. Unmatched junction bases numbered 2, after V lost 5 bases and J lost 2 bases. The CDR3 extends over 13 amino acids. Germline V gene sequence: CDR1 SGHNT, CDR2 YENEEA. DNA for the CDR3: TGTGCCAGCAGCCCGGACAGGGCCTACGAGCAGTACTTC. This translates into CASSPDRAYEQYF.

This chain joins TRBV7-2 and TRBJ2-3; TRBD1 agrees at 9 bases. The J segment lost 5 bases and the V segment lost 4 bases, leaving 7 bases of the junction unmatched. The CDR3 is made up of 15 amino acids. CDR1 SGHTA and CDR2 FQGNSA come from the germline V gene. CDR3 amino acids: CASSSWTGAGDTQYF. In nucleotides, the CDR3 is TGTGCCAGCAGCTCCTGGACAGGGGCGGGAGATACGCAGTATTTT.

The chain has TRBV5-1 and TRBJ2-3, with 14 nucleotides matching TRBD2. This CDR3 is built from 18 residues. Germline trimming cut 3 bases from V and 0 bases from J; bases unmatched to any gene: 6. Germline CDR1 SGHRS, CDR2 YFSETQ. The CDR3 here is CASSSGLAGGASTDTQYF. The CDR3 coding sequence is TGCGCCAGCAGCTCAGGACTAGCGGGAGGAGCTAGCACAGATACGCAGTATTTT. The full variable domain, with the rest looked up from reference TRBV5-1 and TRBJ2-3, is KAGVTQTPRYLIKTRGQQVTLSCSPISGHRSVSWYQQTPGQGLQFLFEYFSETQRNKGNFPGRFSGRQFSNSRSEMNVSTLELGDSALYLCASSSGLAGGASTDTQYFGPGTRLTVL.

CDR3 region: CASSPWRRGVTDTQYF. The CDR3 DNA reads as TGTGCCAGCAGTCCATGGCGTCGGGGTGTCACAGATACGCAGTATTTT. The chain employs TRBV27 and TRBJ2-3, with a weak D call TRBD2 (5 bases). From germline, CDR1 is MNHEY and CDR2 SMNVEV (reference sequence). There are 16 residues in the CDR3. V lost 5 bases to trimming and J lost 2 bases, with 17 bases between them.

This clone showed up just once. The chain has TRBV28 and TRBJ2-6; D gene ambiguous. Germline V gene sequence: CDR1 MDHEN, CDR2 SYDVKM. V lost 5 bases and J 9 bases, leaving 11 bases between the germline ends. The CDR3 extends over 13 amino acids. The CDR3 nucleotides are TGTGCCAGCAGTGCTGGGCAAGACAACGTCCTGACTTTC. It translates to CASSAGQDNVLTF.

This clone was observed once. The genes are TRBV5-1 and TRBJ2-1; 7 bases agree with TRBD2. This CDR3 spans 16 amino acids. The trim removed 4 bases at V and 3 bases at J, leaving 10 bases unmatched. CDR1 is SGHRS, CDR2 YFSETQ, per germline. CDR3 coding DNA: TGCGCCAGCAGCCCCCAGAGGGAGGGGCGCTACAATGAGCAGTTCTTC. Translating gives CASSPQREGRYNEQFF.

This chain links TRBV18 with TRBJ1-1; no clear D gene. The V end was cut by 1 base, the J end by 4 bases, with 19 bases between. CDR3 length: 17 residues. CDR1 KGHSH and CDR2 LQKENI come from the germline V gene. The CDR3 loop reads CASSPLEGRFSGTEAFF. CDR3 DNA: TGTGCCAGCTCACCACTAGAAGGCCGCTTTAGCGGCACTGAAGCTTTCTTT.

This sequence joins TRBV9 and TRBJ2-1; perhaps TRBD2 as D (5 bases). Trimming left V 0 bases short and J 4 bases short, with 23 bases between. Germline CDR1 reads SGDLS; CDR2 reads YYNGEE. The CDR3 sequence is 19 residues long. CDR3 amino acids: CASSVERRPSTKGYNEQFF. CDR3 DNA sequence: TGTGCCAGCAGCGTAGAGCGTCGGCCTAGCACTAAAGGGTACAATGAGCAGTTCTTC.

V gene TRBV7-2 combines with J gene TRBJ2-1; TRBD2 agrees at 7 bases. The V and J ends lost 5 bases and 3 bases, in that order; junction bases with no gene match: 7. Germline V lookup: CDR1 SGHTA, CDR2 FQGNSA. This CDR3 has 15 residues. The CDR3 DNA sequence: TGTGCCAGCAGCGCGGGCGGCGGGAGCTACAATGAGCAGTTCTTC. The encoded protein is CASSAGGGSYNEQFF.

This sequence joins TRBV7-2 and TRBJ2-7, with TRBD2 matching over 14 bases. Germline CDR1 is SGHTA and CDR2 is FQGNSA. V trimming: 2 bases; J trimming: 2 bases; junction bases outside the gene matches: 2. CDR3 length: 16 residues. CDR3 in amino acids: CASSLPGLAGAYEQYF. CDR3 bases: TGTGCCAGCAGCTTACCGGGACTAGCGGGAGCCTACGAGCAGTACTTC.

The chain carries TRBV6-1 and TRBJ2-1, with D hard to call. The CDR3 is 15 amino acids. Germline V gives CDR1 MNHNS, CDR2 SASEGT. Between the trimmed V and J ends, which lost 3 bases and 0 bases, there was a span of 9 bases. The CDR3 loop is CASSDGGASYNEQFF. The CDR3 coding sequence is TGTGCCAGCAGTGATGGCGGAGCCTCCTACAATGAGCAGTTCTTC.

The table lists this clone with a count of one. The gene calls are TRBV5-1 and TRBJ2-2; 8 bases agree with TRBD2. V shed 0 bases, J shed 6 bases, and the junction held 7 bases outside the gene matches. The germline V gene has CDR1 SGHRS and CDR2 YFSETQ. The CDR3 length is 16 residues. The CDR3 loop is CASSLVGAGASGELFF. The DNA of the CDR3 is TGCGCCAGCAGCTTGGTCGGAGCGGGAGCGTCCGGGGAGCTGTTTTTT.

With regard to this clone: The sample has other DNA sequences that encode this CDR3 too. This chain connects TRBV5-1 to TRBJ2-3; TRBD1 matches at 11 bases. This CDR3 is built from 15 residues. Germline loops: CDR1 SGHRS, CDR2 YFSETQ. V dropped 5 bases and J dropped 3; count of bases not matched to a gene: 5. DNA for the CDR3: TGCGCCAGCAGTTCCGGGACAGGGGGAACAGATACGCAGTATTTT. Translating gives CASSSGTGGTDTQYF.

The J gene is TRBJ2-4, the V gene TRBV27, with 10 bases fitting TRBD1. The CDR3 extends over 17 amino acids. V lost 6 bases, J lost 0 bases, and 8 bases stayed unmatched. Germline V CDR1 and CDR2: MNHEY, SMNVEV (reference sequence). CDR3 nucleotide sequence: TGTGCCAGCAGCTACCGGACAGGGGGGCTAGCCAAAAACATTCAGTACTTC. This translates into CASSYRTGGLAKNIQYF.

The rearrangement joins TRBV10-3 to TRBJ1-1; tentatively, D is TRBD1 (5 bases). With 6 bases removed from V and 0 bases from J, the gap between germline ends came to 8 bases. The germline gives CDR1 ENHRY, CDR2 SYGVKD. The CDR3 sequence is 13 residues long. CDR3 loop: CAIRDTLNTEAFF. The CDR3 DNA sequence: TGTGCCATCAGGGACACGCTGAACACTGAAGCTTTCTTT.

This rearrangement joins TRBV10-2 to TRBJ2-1, with TRBD2 matching 9 bases. The V and J ends lost 4 bases and 3 bases, in that order; junction bases with no gene match: 4. The CDR3 is made up of 15 amino acids. Germline CDR1 and CDR2: WSHSY and SAAADI. CDR3 sequence: CASSASGGIYNEQFF. DNA of the CDR3: TGCGCCAGCAGTGCAAGCGGGGGGATCTACAATGAGCAGTTCTTC.

The genes are TRBV13 and TRBJ2-1; perhaps TRBD2 as D (6 bases). V was pared by 6 bases and J by 2 bases, with 14 bases between. The CDR3 is 15 amino acids. Germline CDR1 and CDR2: PRHDT and FYEKMQ (reference sequence). Written as DNA, the CDR3 is TGTGCCAGCAGTCAGCGGGCCCTAACCTACAATGAGCAGTTCTTC. This codes for CASSQRALTYNEQFF. Supplemented by reference TRBV13 and TRBJ2-1, the full variable domain reads AAGVIQSPRHLIKEKRETATLKCYPIPRHDTVYWYQQGPGQDPQFLISFYEKMQSDKGSIPDRFSAQQFSDYHSELNMSSLELGDSALYFCASSQRALTYNEQFFGPGTRLTVL.

V is TRBV19 and J is TRBJ2-7; D is possibly TRBD1 (6 bases). V gave up 6 bases and J gave up 2 bases, with 11 bases separating them. The CDR3 loop spans 13 amino acids. Germline CDR1 reads LNHDA; CDR2 reads SQIVND (reference sequence). CDR3 sequence reads: CASSMDRAYEQYF. The CDR3 DNA reads TGTGCCAGTAGCATGGACAGAGCCTACGAGCAGTACTTC.

The rearrangement joins TRBV12-1 to TRBJ2-1; TRBD2, the table's D call, was not compared with the DNA. TRBV12-1 is termed a pseudogene. CDR3 length: 16 residues. CDR3 region: CASSTLAGGSYNEQFF. The CDR3 coding sequence is TGTGCCAGCAGTACCCTGGCGGGAGGCTCCTACAATGAGCAGTTCTTC.

The J gene is TRBJ1-1, the V gene TRBV9; D not certain. Per germline, CDR1 SGDLS and CDR2 YYNGEE. V was shortened by 4 bases and J by 2 bases, with 12 bases between the two germline ends. This CDR3 contains 14 residues. CDR3 sequence: CASSPLLLNTEAFF. The CDR3 DNA follows: TGTGCCAGCAGCCCCCTCCTATTAAACACTGAAGCTTTCTTT.

This clone occurred once. The genes are TRBV5-1 and TRBJ1-2, with 7 bases matching TRBD1. Germline CDR1 SGHRS, CDR2 YFSETQ. The CDR3 runs to 15 residues. V shed 3 bases, J shed 8 bases, and the junction held 13 bases outside the gene matches. In nucleotides, the CDR3 is TGCGCCAGCAGCTACCGGGACAGCATCGAACAGGGCTACACCTTC. It encodes CASSYRDSIEQGYTF. The complete variable domain, with remaining parts taken from reference TRBV5-1 and TRBJ1-2, reads KAGVTQTPRYLIKTRGQQVTLSCSPISGHRSVSWYQQTPGQGLQFLFEYFSETQRNKGNFPGRFSGRQFSNSRSEMNVSTLELGDSALYLCASSYRDSIEQGYTFGSGTRLTVV.

This chain connects TRBV5-5 to TRBJ1-2; no reliable D call. CDR3 length equals 15 residues. Trimming cost V 0 bases and J 4 bases, with 13 bases left between them. Germline lookup yields CDR1 SGHKS and CDR2 YYEKEE (reference sequence). The CDR3 DNA is TGTGCCAGCAGCTTGGCCACGGGGAGCAGCTATGGCTACACCTTC. The encoded protein is CASSLATGSSYGYTF.

The rearrangement uses TRBV5-1 and TRBJ2-3; 9 bases match TRBD1. The CDR3 loop spans 15 amino acids. Germline assignment: CDR1 SGHRS and CDR2 YFSETQ. Unmatched junction bases numbered 7, after V lost 3 bases and J lost 5 bases. DNA for the CDR3: TGCGCCAGCAGCTCGGGACAGGGCGTACAAGATACGCAGTATTTT. This sequence encodes CASSSGQGVQDTQYF.

The V and J genes are TRBV29-1 and TRBJ1-2; 8 bases align to TRBD1. The CDR3 runs to 13 residues. Germline lookup yields CDR1 SQVTM and CDR2 ANQGSEA. With 7 bases clipped from V and 8 bases from J, the junction kept 12 bases outside the gene matches. CDR3 DNA sequence: TGCAGCGCTGAGGCAGGGGGCGAGCTGGGCTACACCTTC. Translated: CSAEAGGELGYTF.